These 26 T cell receptor beta chains share one sample of origin, sequenced in a study of blood T cell repertoires in COVID-19. Here immunoSEQ multiplex PCR was the method, and the copy in TCRdb shows in-frame clones only, minus some. In the table there are over 55,000 clones, around nine tenths of which are singletons. The sample consisted of peripheral blood. All receptors derive from a human donor with active COVID-19. The donor label of this sample is uncertain.

This clone was detected only a few times. The J gene is TRBJ1-2, the V gene TRBV19, with TRBD1 matching 7 bases. The germline gives CDR1 LNHDA, CDR2 SQIVND (reference sequence). V lost 2 bases and J lost 3; bases outside the gene matches: 6. The CDR3 length is 15 residues. The CDR3 region has the DNA TGTGCCAGTAGTATACTAGGGGGCGACGACTATGGCTACACCTTC. This encodes CASSILGGDDYGYTF.

The chain uses TRBV14 and TRBJ2-4; 7 positions agree with TRBD1. Trimming cost V 3 bases and J 0 bases; bases outside gene matches: 5. The CDR3 has 16 amino acids. CDR1 is SGHDN, CDR2 FVKESK, per germline. The CDR3 is CASSHRDSLAKNIQYF. The CDR3 nucleotides are TGTGCCAGCAGCCACCGGGACAGTCTAGCCAAAAACATTCAGTACTTC.

J is TRBJ2-7 and V is TRBV28, with D unresolved. Germline CDR1 MDHEN, CDR2 SYDVKM. The CDR3 covers 12 residues. V lost 5 bases, J lost 3 bases, and 8 bases lay in between. CDR3: CASSATLYEQYF. The CDR3, as DNA: TGTGCCAGCAGTGCGACTCTCTACGAGCAGTACTTC.

This clone is a singleton in its sample. The J gene is TRBJ2-7, the V gene TRBV5-6, with TRBD2 matching 8 bases. This CDR3 has 14 residues. V lost 4 bases and J lost 4; bases outside the gene matches: 7. Germline CDR1 and CDR2: SGHDT and YYEEEE. CDR3 nucleotides: TGTGCCAGCAGCCCCCTACGGGAGGGATACGAGCAGTACTTC. As protein: CASSPLREGYEQYF.

The CDR3 spells CASSQAVRGKETQYF. The CDR3 DNA is TGTGCCAGCAGCCAAGCGGTACGGGGTAAAGAGACCCAGTACTTC. The chain employs TRBV3-1 (or the pseudogene TRBV3-2) and TRBJ2-5, with D maybe TRBD2 (5 bases). Germline lookup yields CDR1 LGHDT and CDR2 YNNKEL (reference sequence). V lost 1 base, J lost 3 bases, and 12 bases lay in between. CDR3 length: 15 amino acids.

The chain uses TRBV15 and TRBJ2-3, with D tentatively TRBD2 (5 bases). V was clipped by 0 bases and J by 6 bases, with 16 bases between them. Germline V gene data show CDR1 as LNHNV and CDR2 as YYDKDF (reference sequence). The CDR3 contains 16 residues. The CDR3 loop reads CATSRERRLRGDTQYF. CDR3 in DNA: TGTGCCACCAGCAGAGAGCGAAGACTCCGAGGGGATACGCAGTATTTT.

The chain combines TRBV27 with TRBJ2-1; D possibly corresponds to TRBD2 (7 bases). V lost 6 bases, J lost 8 bases, and 17 bases lay in between. The CDR3 totals 14 residues. The germline V gene encodes CDR1 MNHEY and CDR2 SMNVEV (reference sequence). DNA for the CDR3: TGTGCCAGCAGATCCCTCGGGGGGCGGGATGAGCAGTTCTTC. This sequence encodes CASRSLGGRDEQFF.

The gene calls are TRBV15 and TRBJ2-2; D is undetermined. Germline CDR1 reads LNHNV; CDR2 reads YYDKDF (reference sequence). This CDR3 comprises 14 residues. The V and J ends lost 3 bases and 3 bases respectively, with 8 bases between them. CDR3 amino acids: CATSSEADTGELFF. The CDR3 region has the DNA TGTGCCACCAGCAGTGAGGCTGACACCGGGGAGCTGTTTTTT.

This chain links TRBV6-5 with TRBJ1-1, with TRBD1 as a possible D gene (5 bases). V shed 2 bases and J shed 0 bases, with 7 bases lying between them. The CDR3 covers 14 residues. Germline V lookup: CDR1 MNHEY, CDR2 SVGAGI. CDR3 DNA sequence: TGTGCCAGCAGTTACGACAGTATGAACACTGAAGCTTTCTTT. Translating it yields CASSYDSMNTEAFF.

This clone occurred once. The genes are TRBV7-8 and TRBJ2-1, with TRBD1 identical over 7 bases. The CDR3 runs to 18 residues. The V gene end was trimmed by 6 bases and the J gene end by 5 bases; junction bases not matched to a gene: 19. Germline assignment: CDR1 SGHVS and CDR2 FQNEAQ. The CDR3 protein is CASSTIDRVGDLNNEQFF. As DNA, the CDR3 is TGTGCCAGCAGTACAATCGACAGGGTTGGGGACCTAAACAATGAGCAGTTCTTC.

The J gene is TRBJ2-1, the V gene TRBV11-2; 14 nucleotides match TRBD2. The V gene's germline CDR1 is SGHAT and CDR2 FQNNGV. The CDR3 sequence is 18 residues long. V was clipped by 1 base and J by 5 bases; unmatched bases: 7. CDR3 residues: CASSLGPGLAGEHNEQFF. CDR3 nucleotide sequence: TGTGCCAGCAGCTTAGGCCCGGGACTAGCGGGGGAACACAATGAGCAGTTCTTC.

The CDR3 loop is CASSVETSGPYNEQFF. The CDR3 DNA follows: TGTGCCAGCAGCGTAGAGACCAGCGGACCTTACAATGAGCAGTTCTTC. This sequence joins TRBV9 and TRBJ2-1; D is possibly TRBD2 (5 bases). Trimming stripped 0 bases from V and 4 bases from J, with 14 bases between. The germline gives CDR1 SGDLS, CDR2 YYNGEE. The length of the CDR3 is 16 residues.

The gene calls are TRBV9 and TRBJ2-7; 7 bases line up with TRBD2. The germline V gene has CDR1 SGDLS and CDR2 YYNGEE. V shed 0 bases, J shed 10 bases, and the junction held 10 bases outside the gene matches. This CDR3 spans 14 amino acids. This CDR3 reads CASSVETSADFQYF. The CDR3 DNA follows: TGTGCCAGCAGCGTAGAAACTAGCGCGGATTTTCAGTACTTC.

This sequence joins TRBV12-3 or TRBV12-4 and TRBJ2-1; D not certain. Trimming took off 3 bases at V and 6 bases at J, with 6 bases between the two ends. The CDR3 spans 12 residues. CDR3 nucleotides: TGTGCCAGCAGTTTGCGTCCCAATGAGCAGTTCTTC. The encoded protein is CASSLRPNEQFF.

The chain has TRBV18 and TRBJ1-4, with TRBD1 matching 7 bases. The junction had 6 bases not matched to a gene; V was cut back by 3 bases and J by 5 bases. This CDR3 has 15 amino acids. The germline V gene encodes CDR1 KGHSH and CDR2 LQKENI. The CDR3 region is CASSPGGTANEKLFF. As DNA, the CDR3 is TGTGCCAGCTCACCGGGCGGGACAGCGAATGAAAAACTGTTTTTT.

The rearrangement links TRBV6-5 to TRBJ2-1, with TRBD1 matching 10 bases. Germline V lookup: CDR1 MNHEY, CDR2 SVGAGI. Germline trimming cut 5 bases from V and 8 bases from J; bases unmatched to any gene: 9. The CDR3 runs 15 residues. CDR3 sequence reads: CASSRTGTGAHEQFF. CDR3 DNA sequence: TGTGCCAGCAGTAGAACCGGGACAGGGGCTCATGAGCAGTTCTTC.

The rearrangement uses TRBV19 and TRBJ1-1, with D hard to call. The CDR3 is 14 residues long. V was trimmed by 4 bases and J by 1 base, leaving 10 bases between them. Germline-derived CDR1 and CDR2 are LNHDA and SQIVND (reference sequence). CDR3 nucleotides: TGTGCCAGTAGTACCCCAGGAGGGAACACTGAAGCTTTCTTT. It is translated as CASSTPGGNTEAFF.

The V gene is TRBV19, the J gene TRBJ1-2; D gene ambiguous. Germline CDR1 reads LNHDA; CDR2 reads SQIVND (reference sequence). The V end lost 1 base, the J end lost 1 base, and 7 bases lay between the germline ends. This CDR3 is built from 14 residues. The CDR3 nucleotides are TGTGCCAGTAGTATAGGGCTGCTTAACTATGGCTACACCTTC. Translated: CASSIGLLNYGYTF. Drawing the rest from reference TRBV19 and TRBJ1-2, the complete variable domain is DGGITQSPKYLFRKEGQNVTLSCEQNLNHDAMYWYRQDPGQGLRLIYYSQIVNDFQKGDIAEGYSVSREKKESFPLTVTSAQKNPTAFYLCASSIGLLNYGYTFGSGTRLTVV.

The chain recombines TRBV9 with TRBJ1-6; D might be TRBD1 (6 bases). This CDR3 contains 16 residues. Per germline, CDR1 SGDLS and CDR2 YYNGEE. The V and J ends lost 4 bases and 5 bases respectively, with 16 bases between them. The chain's CDR3 is CASSQAGVRDNSPLHF. CDR3 nucleotides: TGTGCCAGCAGCCAAGCAGGGGTCCGAGATAATTCACCCCTCCACTTT.

The chain uses TRBV5-4 and TRBJ2-5; no reliable D call. Germline values: CDR1 SGHNT, CDR2 YYREEE (reference sequence). There are 14 residues in the CDR3. Trimming took 1 base from V and 5 from J, leaving 12 bases between them. The CDR3 loop is CASSLYSTGETQYF. CDR3 nucleotides: TGTGCCAGCAGCTTGTATTCAACTGGTGAGACCCAGTACTTC.

The chain recombines TRBV7-2 with TRBJ2-1; 15 bases are shared with TRBD2. This CDR3 comprises 19 residues. With V trimmed by 4 bases and J by 0 bases, 7 bases remained unmatched. Per germline, CDR1 SGHTA and CDR2 FQGNSA. The CDR3 spells CASSSRGLAGGSSYNEQFF. The CDR3 bases are TGTGCCAGCAGCTCTAGGGGACTAGCGGGGGGAAGCTCCTACAATGAGCAGTTCTTC.

In this sample, this clone turned up once. The chain joins TRBV12-3 or TRBV12-4 to TRBJ1-3, with D unclear. The V gene lost 5 bases and the J gene lost 3 bases, with 5 bases spanning the gap. CDR3 length: 12 residues. The CDR3 DNA reads as TGTGCCAGCAGTCCCATTGGAAACACCATATATTTT. It translates to CASSPIGNTIYF.

This clone was counted a single time. At one end, the junction sequence differs from germline, possibly due to a read error. The chain combines TRBV20-1 with TRBJ1-2; D is unclear. The CDR3 sequence is 11 residues long. Germline-derived CDR1 and CDR2 are DFQATT and SNEGSKA (reference sequence). CDR3 loop: CSAKSGSWRAF. The CDR3 region has the DNA TGCAGTGCTAAGTCCGGATCCTGGAGAGCCTTC.

This clone has just one count. The chain is built from TRBV9 and TRBJ2-3; 7 bases are a match to TRBD2. The CDR3 covers 13 residues. Germline CDR1 and CDR2: SGDLS and YYNGEE. The junction had 4 bases not matched to a gene; V was cut back by 3 bases and J by 6 bases. The CDR3: CASSGTSGDTQYF. CDR3 bases: TGTGCCAGCAGCGGGACTAGTGGGGATACGCAGTATTTT. The whole variable domain, filled in from reference TRBV9 and TRBJ2-3, reads DSGVTQTPKHLITATGQRVTLRCSPRSGDLSVYWYQQSLDQGLQFLIQYYNGEERAKGNILERFSAQQFPDLHSELNLSSLELGDSALYFCASSGTSGDTQYFGPGTRLTVL.

This clone was seen a handful of times. V usage is TRBV20-1 and J usage is TRBJ2-2, with D perhaps TRBD2 (5 bases). CDR1 and CDR2 from the germline V gene are DFQATT and SNEGSKA (reference sequence). This CDR3 is built from 15 residues. V was pared by 3 bases and J by 1 base, with 12 bases between. The CDR3 bases are TGCAGTGCTAGTGAGGGCCAGGTGAACACCGGGGAGCTGTTTTTT. Translating gives CSASEGQVNTGELFF.

The rearrangement joins TRBV5-8 to TRBJ2-1, with unresolved D. Per germline, CDR1 SGHTS and CDR2 YDEGEE. The CDR3 contains 13 residues. The germline V and J ends were trimmed by 4 bases and 6 bases, with 11 bases remaining between them. The CDR3 region is CASSRERRNEQFF. The CDR3 DNA reads TGTGCCAGCAGCCGAGAGAGGCGCAATGAGCAGTTCTTC. Full variable domain (outside the CDR3, taken from reference TRBV5-8 and TRBJ2-1): EAGVTQSPTHLIKTRGQQATLRCSPISGHTSVYWYQQALGLGLQFLLWYDEGEERNRGNFPPRFSGRQFPNYSSELNVNALELEDSALYLCASSRERRNEQFFGPGTRLTVL.